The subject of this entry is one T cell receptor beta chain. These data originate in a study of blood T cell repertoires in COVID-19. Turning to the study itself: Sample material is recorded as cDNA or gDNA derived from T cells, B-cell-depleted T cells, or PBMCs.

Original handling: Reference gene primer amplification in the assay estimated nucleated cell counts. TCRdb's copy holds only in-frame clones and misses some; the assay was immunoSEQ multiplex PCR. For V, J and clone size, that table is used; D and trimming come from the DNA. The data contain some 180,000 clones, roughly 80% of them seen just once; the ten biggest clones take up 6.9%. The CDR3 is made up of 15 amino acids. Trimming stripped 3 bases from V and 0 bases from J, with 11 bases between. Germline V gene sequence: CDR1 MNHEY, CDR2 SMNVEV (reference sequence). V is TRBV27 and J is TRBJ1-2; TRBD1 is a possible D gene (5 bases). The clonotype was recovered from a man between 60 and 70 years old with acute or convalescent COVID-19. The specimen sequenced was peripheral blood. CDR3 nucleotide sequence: TGTGCCAGCAGTTTTTCAGGGTCCTCTAACTATGGCTACACCTTC. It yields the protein CASSFSGSSNYGYTF.